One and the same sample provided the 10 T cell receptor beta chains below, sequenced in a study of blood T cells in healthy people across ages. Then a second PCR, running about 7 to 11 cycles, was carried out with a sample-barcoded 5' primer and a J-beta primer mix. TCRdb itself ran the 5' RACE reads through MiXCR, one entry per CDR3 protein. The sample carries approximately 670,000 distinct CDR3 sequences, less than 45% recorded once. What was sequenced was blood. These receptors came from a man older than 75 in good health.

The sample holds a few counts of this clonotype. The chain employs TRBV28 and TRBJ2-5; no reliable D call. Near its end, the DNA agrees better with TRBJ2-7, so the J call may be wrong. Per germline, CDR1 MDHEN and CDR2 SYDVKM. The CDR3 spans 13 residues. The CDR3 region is CASSLVEPYEQYF. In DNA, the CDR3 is TGTGCCAGCAGTTTGGTCGAACCCTACGAGCAGTACTTC.

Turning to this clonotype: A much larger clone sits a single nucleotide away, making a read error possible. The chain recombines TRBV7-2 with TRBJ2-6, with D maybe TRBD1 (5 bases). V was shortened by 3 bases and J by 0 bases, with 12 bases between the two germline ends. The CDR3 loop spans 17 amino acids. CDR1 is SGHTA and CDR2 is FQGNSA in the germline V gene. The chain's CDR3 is CASSFKGMSSGANVLTF. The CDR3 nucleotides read TGTGCCAGCAGCTTCAAGGGGATGAGCTCTGGGGCCAACGTCCTGACTTTC.

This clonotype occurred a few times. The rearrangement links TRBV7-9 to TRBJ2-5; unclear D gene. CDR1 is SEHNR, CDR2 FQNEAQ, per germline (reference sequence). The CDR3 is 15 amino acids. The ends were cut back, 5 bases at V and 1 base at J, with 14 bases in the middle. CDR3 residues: CASSPRRKGQETQYF. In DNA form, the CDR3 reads TGTGCCAGCAGCCCGCGGCGAAAGGGCCAAGAGACCCAGTACTTC.

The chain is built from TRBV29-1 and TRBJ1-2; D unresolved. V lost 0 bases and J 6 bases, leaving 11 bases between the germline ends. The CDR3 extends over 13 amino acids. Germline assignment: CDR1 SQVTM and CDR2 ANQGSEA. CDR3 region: CSVEDPARNGYTF. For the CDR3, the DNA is TGCAGCGTTGAAGATCCAGCCCGAAATGGCTACACCTTC.

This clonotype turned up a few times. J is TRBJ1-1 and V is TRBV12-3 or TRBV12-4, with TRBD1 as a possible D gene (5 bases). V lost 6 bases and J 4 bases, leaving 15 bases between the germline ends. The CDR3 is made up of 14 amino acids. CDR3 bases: TGTGCCAGCAGGCCCTCCGGGGGTGGCACTGAAGCTTTCTTT. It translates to CASRPSGGGTEAFF.

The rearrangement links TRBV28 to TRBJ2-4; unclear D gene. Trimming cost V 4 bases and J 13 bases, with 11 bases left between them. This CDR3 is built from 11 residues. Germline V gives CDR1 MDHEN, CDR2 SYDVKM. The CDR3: CASSSEHEQYF. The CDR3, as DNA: TGTGCCAGCAGTTCCGAGCATGAGCAGTACTTC.

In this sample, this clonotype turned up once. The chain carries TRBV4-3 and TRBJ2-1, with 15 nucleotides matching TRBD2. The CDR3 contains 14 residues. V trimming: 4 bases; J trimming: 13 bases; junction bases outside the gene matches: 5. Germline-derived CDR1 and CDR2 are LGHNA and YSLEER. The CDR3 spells CASSLGTSGGTQFF. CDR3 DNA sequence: TGCGCCAGCAGCCTGGGGACTAGCGGGGGGACCCAGTTCTTC.

CDR3 sequence (DNA): TGTGCCAGCAATAGCCCACAGGGGAGGGGGCAGTTCTTC. Residues: CASNSPQGRGQFF. The chain combines TRBV6-5 with TRBJ2-7; D tentatively reads TRBD1 or TRBD2 (7 bases each). The last part of the DNA fits TRBJ2-1 better; the J call may be wrong. Germline values: CDR1 MNHEY, CDR2 SVGAGI. This CDR3 comprises 13 residues.

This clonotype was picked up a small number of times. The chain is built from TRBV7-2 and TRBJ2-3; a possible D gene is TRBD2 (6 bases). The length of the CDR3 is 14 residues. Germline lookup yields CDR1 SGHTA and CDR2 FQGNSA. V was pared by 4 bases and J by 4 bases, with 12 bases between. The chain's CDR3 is CASSSDGGADTQYF. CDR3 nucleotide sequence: TGTGCCAGCAGCTCCGACGGAGGGGCAGATACGCAGTATTTT.

DNA of the CDR3: TGTGCCAGCAGCGTAGACGGAGCGGGAGGGCCGGTTGAGCAGTACTTC. It yields the protein CASSVDGAGGPVEQYF. The chain uses TRBV9 and TRBJ2-5, with 10 bases lining up with TRBD2. The CDR3 consists of 16 residues. J lost 11 bases, V lost 0 bases, and 13 bases had no gene match. The germline CDR1 and CDR2 sequences are SGDLS and YYNGEE.